A single sample gave rise to the 8 T cell receptor beta chains below, sequenced in a study of blood T cell repertoires in COVID-19. Some clones are missing from TCRdb's copy, which holds only in-frame ones; the method was immunoSEQ multiplex PCR. The sample gives over 120,000 clones, around 72% of which show up once; 1.9% is in the top ten. Sequenced: peripheral blood. These receptors were collected from a woman aged 55-70 years with acute or convalescent COVID-19.

This rearrangement joins TRBV7-9 to TRBJ1-4; D is ambiguous. Germline V lookup: CDR1 SEHNR, CDR2 FQNEAQ (reference sequence). Trimming left V 7 bases short and J 0 bases short, with 15 bases between. The CDR3 has 16 residues. The CDR3 loop is CASTLGSSATNEKLFF. The CDR3 DNA reads as TGTGCCAGCACCCTTGGGAGCAGTGCAACTAATGAAAAACTGTTTTTT.

The chain is built from TRBV19 and TRBJ2-1; weak D call: TRBD2 (6 bases). V lost 11 bases, J lost 1 base, and 15 bases lay in between. The CDR3 has 14 residues. CDR1 and CDR2 from the germline V gene are LNHDA and SQIVND (reference sequence). Here the CDR3 reads CASGVGTSYNEQFF. For the CDR3, the DNA is TGTGCCTCGGGAGTGGGGACGTCCTACAATGAGCAGTTCTTC.

The chain uses TRBV6-5 and TRBJ2-2, with D tentatively TRBD2 (5 bases). The CDR3 has 14 residues. Germline values: CDR1 MNHEY, CDR2 SVGAGI. Trimming shortened V by 8 bases and J by 5 bases, and 15 bases separated the two germline ends. CDR3 protein: CASSRAPGTGELFF. CDR3 DNA sequence: TGTGCCAGCTCTCGGGCCCCGGGAACCGGGGAGCTGTTTTTT.

In its sample, this clone was seen once. The rearrangement uses TRBV10-2 and TRBJ2-3; D is possibly TRBD2 (5 bases). The CDR3 totals 14 residues. Trimming took 4 bases from V and 3 from J, leaving 11 bases between them. Germline V gene data show CDR1 as WSHSY and CDR2 as SAAADI. The CDR3 DNA sequence: TGCGCCAGCAGTGTCCCGGACTTAACAGATACGCAGTATTTT. It specifies CASSVPDLTDTQYF.

The genes are TRBV10-2 and TRBJ1-3; a weak D match, TRBD1 (5 bases). Trimming removed 2 bases at V and 4 bases at J, with 9 bases between. Germline loops: CDR1 WSHSY, CDR2 SAAADI. CDR3 length: 14 amino acids. The DNA for the CDR3 is TGCGCCAGCAGTGAGGGCAGGGAAGGAAACACCATATATTTT. This translates into CASSEGREGNTIYF.

This chain uses TRBV11-2 with TRBJ1-6; 7 nucleotides line up with TRBD1. The CDR3 totals 14 residues. The germline V gene has CDR1 SGHAT and CDR2 FQNNGV. V was pared by 5 bases and J by 5 bases, with 3 bases of the junction left unmatched. CDR3 residues: CASSPGGNNSPLHF. The CDR3 region has the DNA TGTGCCAGCAGCCCAGGGGGGAATAATTCACCCCTCCACTTT.

J is TRBJ2-7 and V is TRBV5-8; 9 bases map to TRBD2. CDR1 is SGHTS, CDR2 YDEGEE, per germline. After removal of 0 bases from V and 0 bases from J, the junction contained 10 bases not matched to a gene. This CDR3 is built from 18 residues. CDR3 loop: CASSLVQGSGRFSYEQYF. CDR3 nucleotide sequence: TGTGCCAGCAGCTTGGTACAGGGGAGCGGGAGGTTCTCCTACGAGCAGTACTTC.

The chain recombines TRBV11-2 with TRBJ1-3; 8 bases fit TRBD1. This CDR3 is 17 amino acids long. V gave up 1 base and J gave up 0 bases; unmatched junction bases: 5. From germline, CDR1 is SGHAT and CDR2 FQNNGV. The CDR3 nucleotides read TGTGCCAGCAGCTTAGGAGCAGGGGGCTACTCTGGAAACACCATATATTTT. This sequence encodes CASSLGAGGYSGNTIYF.